Presented here are 20 T cell receptor beta chains from one specimen sequenced in a study of response to subunit inactivated influenza vaccine. TCRdb re-called the RT-PCR reads with MiXCR, one entry per CDR3 protein. The table shows hundreds of thousands of distinct CDR3 sequences, with 12% to 15% occurring only once. The input for sequencing was PBMCs from blood, taken approximately 15 days before vaccination. The receptors were sampled from a middle-aged man who received an inactivated influenza vaccine.

There are many counts of this clonotype. The genes are TRBV7-2 and TRBJ1-1, with a possible D match to TRBD1 (6 bases). Germline lookup yields CDR1 SGHTA and CDR2 FQGNSA. The CDR3 has 15 residues. Trimming pared 1 base from V and 2 bases from J, leaving 11 bases between. The CDR3, as DNA: TGTGCCAGCAGCTTAGAAGGGGGTCGTAACACTGAAGCTTTCTTT. It specifies CASSLEGGRNTEAFF.

The rearrangement links TRBV7-2 to TRBJ2-3; 7 bases fit TRBD2. The germline gives CDR1 SGHTA, CDR2 FQGNSA. The junction had 11 bases not matched to a gene; V was cut back by 0 bases and J by 5 bases. The CDR3 loop spans 17 amino acids. CDR3 region: CASSLASGGNRRDTQYF. CDR3 nucleotide sequence: TGTGCCAGCAGCTTAGCTTCGGGGGGAAACCGGAGAGATACGCAGTATTTT. The variable domain in full, with the rest retrieved from reference TRBV7-2 and TRBJ2-3, is GAGVSQSPSNKVTEKGKDVELRCDPISGHTALYWYRQSLGQGLEFLIYFQGNSAPDKSGLPSDRFSAERTGGSVSTLTIQRTQQEDSAVYLCASSLASGGNRRDTQYFGPGTRLTVL.

The CDR3: CASSSPRRTGPRGGEQYF. CDR3 in DNA: TGTGCCAGCAGTTCCCCCCGGAGGACGGGGCCTAGGGGCGGCGAGCAGTACTTC. The chain combines TRBV6-5 with TRBJ2-7, with D perhaps TRBD1 or TRBD2 (5 bases each). In germline, CDR1 is MNHEY, CDR2 SVGAGI. The V gene lost 4 bases and the J gene lost 6 bases, with 28 bases spanning the gap. CDR3 size: 18 residues.

This clonotype was recorded a few times. CDR3 region: CASSLGGQSEQYF. In nucleotides, the CDR3 is TGTGCCAGCAGCTTGGGGGGTCAGAGCGAGCAGTACTTC. The chain employs TRBV5-5 and TRBJ2-7; D is uncertain. V lost 0 bases, J lost 6 bases, and 10 bases lay in between. Per the germline V gene, CDR1 is SGHKS and CDR2 is YYEKEE (reference sequence). The CDR3 covers 13 residues.

Only a few counts were recorded for this clonotype. The V gene is TRBV7-2, the J gene TRBJ2-7, with D possibly TRBD1 on 5 matching bases. The CDR3 is 17 amino acids. Trimming pared 2 bases from V and 6 bases from J, leaving 23 bases between. CDR1 and CDR2 from the germline V gene are SGHTA and FQGNSA. The DNA of the CDR3 is TGTGCCAGCAGCTTATCGGACACCCCTATCCTCTACGGCGAGCAGTACTTC. This sequence encodes CASSLSDTPILYGEQYF.

The CDR3 nucleotides are TGTGCCAGCCAACTAGCGGGAACCAATGAGCAGTTCTTC. Translating gives CASQLAGTNEQFF. The chain recombines TRBV12-3 or TRBV12-4 with TRBJ2-1, with TRBD2 matching 10 bases. The CDR3 totals 13 residues. The J segment lost 6 bases and the V segment lost 8 bases, leaving 4 bases of the junction unmatched.

This clonotype was counted only a few times. This chain links TRBV12-3 or TRBV12-4 with TRBJ2-7, with 13 bases matching TRBD2. The CDR3 sequence is 17 residues long. Germline trimming cut 6 bases from V and 4 bases from J; bases unmatched to any gene: 12. The CDR3 coding sequence is TGTGCCAGCAGCCAGAAAGGGACTAGCGGGGTTGGGTACGAGCAGTACTTC. Encoded protein: CASSQKGTSGVGYEQYF.

The V gene is TRBV28, the J gene TRBJ2-3; TRBD2 matches at 16 bases. The CDR3 spans 18 residues. Germline CDR1 and CDR2: MDHEN and SYDVKM. The junction had 10 bases not matched to a gene; V was cut back by 6 bases and J by 4 bases. Here the CDR3 reads CASRITPGLAGGPDTQYF. The CDR3 nucleotides read TGTGCCAGCAGAATAACTCCGGGACTAGCGGGAGGGCCAGATACGCAGTATTTT. Full variable domain (remainder filled in from reference TRBV28 and TRBJ2-3): DVKVTQSSRYLVKRTGEKVFLECVQDMDHENMFWYRQDPGLGLRLIYFSYDVKMKEKGDIPEGYSVSREKKERFSLILESASTNQTSMYLCASRITPGLAGGPDTQYFGPGTRLTVL.

V is TRBV5-6 and J is TRBJ2-1; D is unresolved. The germline V gene encodes CDR1 SGHDT and CDR2 YYEEEE. CDR3 length: 11 residues. Deletions cut 3 bases from V and 9 bases from J, with 7 bases between. Here the CDR3 reads CASSSMAEQFF. DNA for the CDR3: TGTGCCAGCAGCTCCATGGCTGAGCAGTTCTTC.

CDR3 loop: CSVAPTNRPEETQYF. The DNA of the CDR3 is TGCAGCGTTGCCCCGACTAACCGACCAGAAGAGACCCAGTACTTC. The V call is TRBV29-1, the J call TRBJ2-5; a weak D match, TRBD2 (5 bases). Germline loops: CDR1 SQVTM, CDR2 ANQGSEA. The CDR3 is made up of 15 amino acids. Trimming removed 4 bases from V and 3 bases from J, with 18 bases in between.

The J gene is TRBJ2-7, the V gene TRBV7-2, with 9 bases that match TRBD2. This CDR3 spans 15 amino acids. Trimming cost V 3 bases and J 3 bases; bases outside gene matches: 6. Germline CDR1 reads SGHTA; CDR2 reads FQGNSA. The DNA of the CDR3 is TGTGCCAGCAGCTTCGGACTAGCGCAAATCTACGAGCAGTACTTC. Translating gives CASSFGLAQIYEQYF.

This clonotype was counted at least ten times. A read error may account for a junction end that differs from germline. The V gene is TRBV5-1, the J gene TRBJ2-3; D uncertain. The germline gives CDR1 SGHRS, CDR2 YFSETQ. This CDR3 spans 12 amino acids. The CDR3 reads CASSLVPDTQYF. In nucleotides, the CDR3 is TGTGCCAGCAGCTTAGTCCCAGATACGCAGTATTTT.

The chain links TRBV5-1 to TRBJ1-2; possibly TRBD1 for D (5 bases). Germline CDR1 is SGHRS and CDR2 is YFSETQ. The CDR3 has 17 residues. Deletions cut 2 bases from V and 3 bases from J, with 20 bases between. The CDR3 nucleotides read TGCGCCAGCAGCTTTGGTGGTGGGGCGGGGATCGACTATGGCTACACCTTC. Translating gives CASSFGGGAGIDYGYTF.

In this sample, this clonotype turned up a few times. This chain uses TRBV3-1 with TRBJ2-7, with D possibly TRBD1 on 6 matching bases. V gave up 3 bases and J gave up 1 base, with 10 bases separating them. Germline lookup yields CDR1 LGHDT and CDR2 YNNKEL (reference sequence). The CDR3 extends over 14 amino acids. The CDR3: CASSQNRASYEQYF. The CDR3 nucleotides read TGTGCCAGCAGCCAGAACAGGGCATCCTACGAGCAGTACTTC.

The chain uses TRBV12-3 or TRBV12-4 and TRBJ2-3; tentatively, D is TRBD1 or TRBD2 (6 bases each). The CDR3 consists of 13 residues. With 9 bases removed from V and 3 bases from J, the gap between germline ends came to 13 bases. CDR3 amino acids: CASKEGGTDTQYF. In DNA, the CDR3 is TGTGCCAGTAAGGAGGGGGGTACAGATACGCAGTATTTT.

This chain uses TRBV20-1 with TRBJ2-1; D unresolved. The CDR3 is 15 residues long. Germline lookup yields CDR1 DFQATT and CDR2 SNEGSKA (reference sequence). Trimming removed 4 bases from V and 2 bases from J, with 15 bases in between. The DNA for the CDR3 is TGCAGTGCTATCTCGGTTGCGGCCGCCTACAATGAGCAGTTCTTC. Amino acids: CSAISVAAAYNEQFF.

This clonotype was detected only a few times. V gene TRBV12-3 or TRBV12-4 combines with J gene TRBJ2-3; D ambiguous. The V and J ends lost 3 bases and 4 bases respectively, with 11 bases between them. CDR3 size: 14 residues. This CDR3 is CASSLSISPDTQYF. The CDR3 bases are TGTGCCAGCAGTTTGTCCATTTCCCCAGATACGCAGTATTTT.

This clonotype was seen a few times. CDR3 in DNA: TGCGCCAGCAGCGAGGGACAGGGGAGAAAGTACAATGAGCAGTTCTTC. It yields the protein CASSEGQGRKYNEQFF. The J gene is TRBJ2-1, the V gene TRBV5-1; 10 bases are a match to TRBD1. CDR1 and CDR2 (germline): SGHRS, YFSETQ. The CDR3 runs 16 residues. With 4 bases clipped from V and 4 bases from J, the junction kept 8 bases outside the gene matches.

This clonotype was detected only a few times. The chain combines TRBV9 with TRBJ2-5, with 8 positions matching TRBD2. J gave up 5 bases and V 3 bases, and 15 bases lay outside the gene matches. The germline V gene has CDR1 SGDLS and CDR2 YYNGEE. This CDR3 is built from 17 residues. CDR3 protein: CASSARGREGPRETQYF. CDR3 DNA sequence: TGTGCCAGCAGCGCAAGGGGACGGGAGGGCCCACGGGAGACCCAGTACTTC.

V is TRBV12-3 or TRBV12-4 and J is TRBJ1-5; 7 positions match TRBD1. The CDR3 spans 14 residues. V shed 5 bases and J 3 bases; nucleotides not matched to a gene: 4. The CDR3 DNA sequence: TGTGCCAGCAGTCCGACAGGGCTCAATCAGCCCCAGCATTTT. Translated, it gives CASSPTGLNQPQHF.